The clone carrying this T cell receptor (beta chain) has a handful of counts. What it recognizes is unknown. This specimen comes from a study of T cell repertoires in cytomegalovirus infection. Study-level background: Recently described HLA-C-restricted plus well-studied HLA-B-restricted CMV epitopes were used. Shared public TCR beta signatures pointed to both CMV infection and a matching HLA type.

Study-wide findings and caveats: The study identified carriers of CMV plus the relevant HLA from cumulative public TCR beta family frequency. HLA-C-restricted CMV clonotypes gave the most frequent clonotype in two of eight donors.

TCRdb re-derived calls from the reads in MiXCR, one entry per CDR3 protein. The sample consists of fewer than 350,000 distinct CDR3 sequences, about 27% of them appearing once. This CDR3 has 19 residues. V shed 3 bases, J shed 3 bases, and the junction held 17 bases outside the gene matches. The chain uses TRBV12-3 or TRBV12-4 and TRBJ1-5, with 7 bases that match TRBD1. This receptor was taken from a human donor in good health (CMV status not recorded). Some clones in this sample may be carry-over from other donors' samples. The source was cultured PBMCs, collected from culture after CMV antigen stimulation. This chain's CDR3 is CASSLVKQGSVEVNQPQHF. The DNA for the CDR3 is TGTGCCAGCAGTTTGGTCAAACAGGGGTCGGTGGAAGTCAATCAGCCCCAGCATTTT.